The rows below give T cell receptor beta chains drawn from one sample of a study of T cell responses to AZD1222 COVID-19 vaccine. Assay: immunoSEQ multiplex PCR; the TCRdb copy retains only in-frame clones and omits some. The sample has approximately 150,000 clones, approximately 93% seen once. This specimen consisted of peripheral blood, obtained on day 0 of MenACWY control vaccination. The receptors originated from an adult in good health. Both conserved end residues are part of each CDR3. A D gene is named only where the DNA matches it firmly. A row's size may be missing; if present it is once, few, many or a size class.

V	size	J	D	DNA	CDR3
TRBV6-5	-	TRBJ1-1	-	TGTGCCAGCACCCAAACTACAGAGGCGAACACTGAAGCTTTCTTT	CASTQTTEANTEAFF
TRBV27	-	TRBJ1-1	-	TGTGCCAGCAGTTCTAGGGACGGAAACACTGAAGCTTTCTTT	CASSSRDGNTEAFF
TRBV6-2/TRBV6-3	-	TRBJ1-1	-	TGTGCCAGCAGTTACCCTTCGATTCGGAACACTGAAGCTTTCTTT	CASSYPSIRNTEAFF
TRBV9	few	TRBJ1-5	TRBD1	TGTGCCAGCAGCGCGGGACAGGTCGCTGATAGCAATCAGCCCCAGCATTTT	CASSAGQVADSNQPQHF
TRBV6-6	-	TRBJ1-1	-	TGTGCCAGCAGCAGGGTGGAGAACACTGAAGCTTTCTTT	CASSRVENTEAFF
TRBV6-2/TRBV6-3	-	TRBJ2-4	-	TGTGCCAGCAGCGAACATGGGACCAAAAACATTCAGTACTTC	CASSEHGTKNIQYF
TRBV3-1/TRBV3-2	-	TRBJ1-2	-	TGTGCCAGCAGCATAAGGGGCACCGGCGGCTACACCTTC	CASSIRGTGGYTF
TRBV5-6	-	TRBJ1-4	-	TGTGCCAGCAGCTTGTCTTACGCGGGGGCTATACGTGAAAAACTGTTTTTT	CASSLSYAGAIREKLFF
TRBV12-5	once	TRBJ2-1	TRBD1	TGTGCTAGTGGTCTACCCGGGACAGATTTTCCCCCCCAGTTCTTC	CASGLPGTDFPPQFF
TRBV11-2	once	TRBJ1-6	-	TGTGCCAGCAGATACCGAGCAGGTCGCAATTCACCCCTCCACTTT	CASRYRAGRNSPLHF
TRBV7-3	-	TRBJ2-3	-	TGTGCCAGCAGCCGCACTAGCACAGATACGCAGTATTTT	CASSRTSTDTQYF
TRBV4-3	-	TRBJ1-2	TRBD1	TGCGCCAGCAGCCAATCCCTAGGGACAGGGGCTGTTCTCACCTTC	CASSQSLGTGAVLTF
TRBV7-8	-	TRBJ2-7	-	TGTGCCAGCAGTCTAGCGCACAGAGCCTACGAGCAGTACTTC	CASSLAHRAYEQYF
TRBV7-2	-	TRBJ2-1	-	TGTGCCAGCAGCCCCTGGGAGATCGAGGCGGTGGGGCAGTTCTTC	CASSPWEIEAVGQFF
TRBV6-5	-	TRBJ2-7	-	TGTGCCAGCAGTTACCGATCCGAGGCCTACGAGCAGTACTTC	CASSYRSEAYEQYF
TRBV20-1	-	TRBJ2-5	-	TGCAGTGGGACTGTTCAAGAGACCCAGTACTTC	CSGTVQETQYF
TRBV6-2/TRBV6-3	-	TRBJ1-5	-	TGTGCCAGCAGTTACTCGGAGCATCAGCCCCAGCATTTT	CASSYSEHQPQHF
TRBV7-9	-	TRBJ1-5	TRBD1	TGTGCCAGCAGCTTAGCCCTGACAGGGGGCGTCAGTGGTCAGCCCCAGCATTTT	CASSLALTGGVSGQPQHF
TRBV2	-	TRBJ1-6	-	TGTGCCAGCAGTGAAGTTGGGGACAATTCACCCCTCCACTTT	CASSEVGDNSPLHF
TRBV5-1	-	TRBJ1-2	-	TGCGCCAGTTCCTTCCCGGACGGTGACTCTTATGGCTACACCTTC	CASSFPDGDSYGYTF
TRBV6-5	-	TRBJ1-4	TRBD1	TGTGCCAGCAGATACCAGGGGGCAGCAACTAATGAAAAACTGTTTTTT	CASRYQGAATNEKLFF
TRBV5-1	-	TRBJ2-2	TRBD1	TGCGCCAGCAGCCCGGACAGGCCGAACACCGGGGAGCTGTTTTTT	CASSPDRPNTGELFF
TRBV18	-	TRBJ2-7	-	TGTGCCAGCTCACCCGGTGCCTACGAGCAGTACTTC	CASSPGAYEQYF
TRBV15	-	TRBJ1-2	TRBD1	TGTGCCACCAGCAGAGATGGGACAGGGATAAGGCAAGGCTACACCTTC	CATSRDGTGIRQGYTF
TRBV10-3	-	TRBJ1-2	-	TGTGCCATCACGGGTACGAAGTATGGCTACACCTTC	CAITGTKYGYTF
TRBV25-1	-	TRBJ1-4	-	TGTGCCAGCAGTGAGAATCTAGGGGGGGCGGAAAAACTGTTTTTT	CASSENLGGAEKLFF
TRBV5-6	-	TRBJ1-2	TRBD1	TGTGCCAGCAACAGGGGATCGGGCTATGGCTACACCTTC	CASNRGSGYGYTF
TRBV4-2	-	TRBJ1-4	-	TGTGCCAGCAGCCAAGACCGGGGCCTTAATGAAAAACTGTTTTTT	CASSQDRGLNEKLFF
TRBV7-2	-	TRBJ1-5	TRBD1	TGTGCCAGCAGCTTAGTCCGGACAGGGGGCGGTCAGCCCCAGCATTTT	CASSLVRTGGGQPQHF
TRBV20-1	-	TRBJ2-1	-	TGCAGTGCTAGTTCGGCTTACAATGAGCAGTTCTTC	CSASSAYNEQFF
TRBV30	-	TRBJ1-5	TRBD1	TGTGCCTGGAGCGACAGGGATTGGCCCCAGCATTTT	CAWSDRDWPQHF
TRBV18	-	TRBJ2-7	TRBD1	TGTGCCAGCTCACCACTAGGACAGGGGGCGCGCGAGCAGTACTTC	CASSPLGQGAREQYF
TRBV27	-	TRBJ1-3	-	TGTGCCAGCAGTCCCAACTTACAGGGCTCTGGAAACACCATATATTTT	CASSPNLQGSGNTIYF
TRBV10-2	-	TRBJ1-4	TRBD1	TGCGCCAGCAGTGCGACAGGGGGTCGGGAAAAACTGTTTTTT	CASSATGGREKLFF
TRBV6-4	-	TRBJ1-1	TRBD1	TGTGCCAGCAGTGAATACCACAGGGGAGGCACTGAAGCTTTCTTT	CASSEYHRGGTEAFF
TRBV18	-	TRBJ1-1	TRBD1	TGTGCCAGCTCACCGACAGGGAGCTTGGACACTGAAGCTTTCTTT	CASSPTGSLDTEAFF
TRBV10-2	-	TRBJ1-2	-	TGCGCCAGCGCCGCCGAGCGCGGATTTGACTATGGCTACACCTTC	CASAAERGFDYGYTF
TRBV19	-	TRBJ1-2	-	TGTGCCAGTTCTGACCGATTCTATGGCTACACCTTC	CASSDRFYGYTF
TRBV5-4	-	TRBJ1-1	TRBD1	TGTGCCAGCAGCTGGGACAGGTCGAACACTGAAGCTTTCTTT	CASSWDRSNTEAFF
TRBV18	-	TRBJ2-5	-	TGTGCCAGCTCACCAATAGGGGGAGAGACCCAGTACTTC	CASSPIGGETQYF
TRBV5-4	-	TRBJ1-2	-	TGTGCCAGCAGCCCTTCTCTCGCGCAGAACTATGGCTACACCTTC	CASSPSLAQNYGYTF
TRBV7-8	once	TRBJ1-1	-	TGTGCCAGCAGCTTAGGTCATTCAGGCGCGTTCGCTGAAGCTTTCTTT	CASSLGHSGAFAEAFF
TRBV19	-	TRBJ2-1	-	TGTGCCAGTAGTATAGATCTGATTTGGGGTGGGGGCATCAATGAGCAGTTCTTC	CASSIDLIWGGGINEQFF
TRBV7-8	-	TRBJ2-3	-	TGTGCCAGCAGCTTAGTTCTCCCGGATACGCAGTATTTT	CASSLVLPDTQYF
TRBV19	-	TRBJ1-2	TRBD1	TGTGCCAGTAGCCCGGACAGGAACTATGGCTACACCTTC	CASSPDRNYGYTF
TRBV19	-	TRBJ2-2	-	TGTGCCAGTACCCTCGGGGTAGGGGAGCTGTTTTTT	CASTLGVGELFF